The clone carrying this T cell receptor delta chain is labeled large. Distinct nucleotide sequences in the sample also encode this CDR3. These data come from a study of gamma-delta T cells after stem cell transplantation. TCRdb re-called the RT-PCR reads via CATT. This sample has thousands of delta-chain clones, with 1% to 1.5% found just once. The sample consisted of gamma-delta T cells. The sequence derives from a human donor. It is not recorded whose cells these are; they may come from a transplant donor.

CDR3 sequence (DNA): TGTGCCTGTGACACCGTCCCTACTGGACTGGGGCCGTACACCGATAAACTCATCTTT. Its translation is CACDTVPTGLGPYTDKLIF. The V and J genes are TRDV2 and TRDJ1; 7 bases fit TRDD3. Germline-derived CDR1 and CDR2 are GEAIGNYY and EKD. V was clipped by 0 bases and J by 0 bases; unmatched bases: 15. CDR3 length equals 19 residues.